This T cell receptor beta chain is drawn from a study of blood T cell repertoires in COVID-19. The method was immunoSEQ multiplex PCR; TCRdb's version includes in-frame clones alone and lacks a portion of them. Among under 350,000 clones, 65% to 90% were seen once, and the ten largest hold around 4.2%. This clone has only a few counts. Per germline, CDR1 KGHDR and CDR2 SFDVKD. This CDR3 has 14 residues. Trimming pared 3 bases from V and 0 bases from J, leaving 5 bases between. The TCR was taken from a woman between 35 and 50 years old with acute COVID-19. The chain carries TRBV24-1 and TRBJ1-5; D is uncertain. The sequenced material came from PBMCs or T cells enriched from blood (not recorded which). The CDR3: CATSDTDSNQPQHF. In nucleotides, the CDR3 is TGTGCCACCAGTGATACAGATAGCAATCAGCCCCAGCATTTT.